The rows below give T cell receptor beta chains drawn from one sample of a study of blood T cell repertoires in COVID-19. Sequenced by immunoSEQ multiplex PCR; TCRdb stores in-frame clones only, minus some. This sample has about 380,000 clones; about 85% occur once, and the top ten carry approximately 3.6%. The sequenced sample was peripheral blood. These receptors all stem from a woman between 18 and 29 years old with acute or convalescent COVID-19. CDR3s include the opening cysteine and the closing phenylalanine or tryptophan.

V gene	CDR3 protein
TRBV3-1/TRBV3-2	CASSQYPDYGNTIYF
TRBV5-1	CASSLARGFAGEGQETQYF
TRBV27	CASTGLAGEHEQFF
TRBV5-1	CASSLEGGLVGETQYF
TRBV24-1	CATSDLLSSGELFF
TRBV5-5	CASSPSDRVTEAFF
TRBV29-1	CSVDRLNTEAFF
TRBV7-9	CASSLSGQGINEQFF
TRBV28	CASSSRQGPSGNTIYF
TRBV3-1/TRBV3-2	CASSQGQGAVGEQYF
TRBV11-2	CASSLTTGSGNTIYF
TRBV12-3/TRBV12-4	CASTMDRRSPLHF
TRBV29-1	CSVAGITYEQYF
TRBV30	CAWSGQGSNQPQHF
TRBV29-1	CSIALGTGNTIYF
TRBV28	CASSLVAGGPQPQHF
TRBV4-1	CASSQARGLELFF
TRBV5-6	CASSLGSGRAIRSSYEQYF
TRBV15	CATSRLAYEQYF
TRBV19	CASRTRQMNTEAFF
TRBV10-2	CASRLAGGPDEQFF
TRBV10-3	CAISEEQGVFEQYF
TRBV7-3	CASSHGGTGGGEAFF
TRBV19	CASTGSGELFF
TRBV29-1	CSVVRLAEDTQYF
TRBV9	CASSPNTGELFF
TRBV5-6	CASARRDRGSNEQFF
TRBV18	CASSQLARVNSNQPQHF
TRBV6-5	CASSPGQSNSPLHF
TRBV2	CASSVPSEGNTIYF
TRBV2	CASTQDTGIYEQYF
TRBV5-1	CASSLGGQGATDTQYF
TRBV7-9	CASSFEISGNGYTF
TRBV5-1	CASSLGVYDGTQYF
TRBV5-1	CASSLQGTTEAFF
TRBV6-5	CASSYLGQGADSPLHF
TRBV9	CASSPEGQGPGYTF
TRBV5-4	CASSLADEQYF
TRBV12-3/TRBV12-4	CASSSGTPFSYTF
TRBV5-1	CASSQGQGSGYTF
TRBV2	CASRVRVGEQFF
TRBV9	CASSPRGLDNSPLHF
TRBV7-2	CASTGTGEETQYF
TRBV7-4	CASSLGWIPGGGSNQPQHF
TRBV12-3/TRBV12-4	CASSTQNYGYTF
TRBV15	CATRESGSRYTQYF
TRBV12-5	CASGRTGTTEAFF
TRBV7-6	CASSLVVTGGSTYNEQFF
TRBV3-1/TRBV3-2	CASSQDSVRGNEQFF
TRBV6-6	CASRLGGEGNTEAFF